This entry lists 3 T cell receptor gamma chains sequenced from one sample in a study of γδ T cells in repeated Plasmodium falciparum infection. TCRdb processed the multiplex PCR reads again with the CATT caller. The table lists approximately 26,000 gamma-chain clones, 2.5% to 3.5% of them singletons, with approximately 33% in the top ten. Vgamma9/Vdelta2+ and Vdelta2-negative gammadelta T cells were flow-sorted from PBMC for bulk sequencing. Sequencing used gamma-delta T cells from blood. The receptors stem from a pool of human donors (malaria-infected and uninfected, not separated).

This clone turned up a few times. This DNA translates differently at residue 5 from the TCRdb protein, which is that of a much larger clone; a read error is likely, and the protein shown is the DNA's own translation. CDR3 protein: CATWGGPGYYYKKLF. The CDR3 nucleotides read TGTGCCACCTGGGGTGGGCCTGGATATTATTATAAGAAACTCTTT. The V gene is TRGV4, the J gene TRGJ1 or TRGJ2. TCRdb records no J gene; here it was assigned by comparing the DNA to germline. The CDR3 consists of 15 residues. Germline assignment: CDR1 EGSTGY and CDR2 YDSYTSSV.

Concerning this clone itself: TCRdb shows a much larger clone's protein in place of this DNA's translation, and the two differ at residue 10, likely through a read error; the protein shown is translated from the DNA. The chain carries TRGV9 and TRGJP. TCRdb lists no J gene, so it was determined here by aligning the DNA to germline. There are 18 residues in the CDR3. Germline trimming cut 3 bases from V and 9 bases from J; bases unmatched to any gene: 14. CDR1 is GITISATS, CDR2 ISYDGTV, per germline (reference sequence). CDR3 protein: CALWEITTTGLGKKIKVF. CDR3 nucleotides: TGTGCCTTGTGGGAGATCACAACAACGGGGTTGGGCAAAAAAATCAAGGTATTT.

Notes on this clone: A far bigger clonotype differs at one base, so this is likely a read error. This specimen includes other DNA sequences encoding the same CDR3. The chain has TRGV9 and TRGJ1 or TRGJ2. The J gene is absent in TCRdb and was assigned here via DNA matching to germline. Germline assignment: CDR1 GITISATS and CDR2 ISYDGTV (reference sequence). This CDR3 contains 14 residues. The CDR3 bases are TGCGCCTTGTGGGAGGTGCAAGGTCATTGTAAGAAACTCTTT. This codes for CALWEVQGHCKKLF.